A selection of T cell receptor beta chains follows, all from one sample in a study of response to subunit inactivated influenza vaccine. TCRdb itself ran the RT-PCR reads through MiXCR, one entry per CDR3 protein. This table has 560,000 or so distinct CDR3 sequences, approximately 7.7% appearing once. The starting material was PBMCs from blood, obtained less than 30 months after vaccination. The receptors were gathered from a man aged 45 to 75 who received an inactivated influenza vaccine. Each CDR3 is given with its conserved first and last residue. A D gene is named only where the DNA matches it firmly. Clone size is shown for a subset of rows, as once, few, many or a class of expanded clone.

few,-,TRBJ2-1,TRBV7-2,TGTGCCAGCAGCTCAAGAGGGTCCGATGAGCAGTTCTTC,CASSSRGSDEQFF
many,-,TRBJ2-7,TRBV6-5,TGTGCCAGCAGTTACTCGCCTATTCAGGGACCCGAGCAGTACTTC,CASSYSPIQGPEQYF
-,TRBD2,TRBJ2-1,TRBV7-2,TGTGCCAGCAGCCACAACGTCGGGGGGGGTTCCTACAATGAGCAGTTCTTC,CASSHNVGGGSYNEQFF
few,TRBD1,TRBJ2-2,TRBV5-1,TGCGCCAGCAGCCTAGACAGGGGGCCCACCACCGGGGAGCTGTTTTTT,CASSLDRGPTTGELFF
few,-,TRBJ2-2,TRBV5-1,TGCGCCAGCATGAAGGACTGGGGAACGAACACCGGGGAGCTGTTTTTT,CASMKDWGTNTGELFF
-,TRBD1,TRBJ1-2,TRBV30,TGTGCCTGGACTACCACGGGACAGTACTATGGCTACACCTTC,CAWTTTGQYYGYTF
few,TRBD1,TRBJ2-1,TRBV29-1,TGCAGCGTTCGGCCCGAGGACAGGGGCAGCTCCTACAATGAGCAGTTCTTC,CSVRPEDRGSSYNEQFF
few,-,TRBJ1-2,TRBV7-2,TGTGCCAGCAGCTTAGGCTCCTCACAGCACTATGGCTACACCTTC,CASSLGSSQHYGYTF
many,-,TRBJ2-3,TRBV29-1,TGCAGCTTACTGCAGGACAGCACAGATACGCAGTATTTT,CSLLQDSTDTQYF
few,-,TRBJ2-1,TRBV7-6,TGTGCCAGCAGCTTAGCCCAGTACAGTGAGCAGTTCTTC,CASSLAQYSEQFF
many,-,TRBJ2-4,TRBV7-8,TGTGCCAGCAGCTTGGAGGTGGGAGGCAAAAACATTCAGTACTTC,CASSLEVGGKNIQYF
-,-,TRBJ2-7,TRBV6-2/TRBV6-3,TGTGCCAGCATCCCACATGGGACGTTGACAAAAGAGCAGTACTTC,CASIPHGTLTKEQYF